This TCR beta chain emerged from a study of T-cell memory formation after mild COVID-19. General study findings and limits: Day 15 to 85 contracting clones showed balanced CD4/CD8; day 15 to 37 expanders favored CD4+.

Germline CDR1 is LGHDT and CDR2 is YNNKEL (reference sequence). This CDR3 has 17 amino acids. Trimming pared 1 base from V and 10 bases from J, leaving 20 bases between. The table lists this clonotype with a few counts. Its antigen is undetermined. After 5'RACE with constant-segment primers, TCR alpha and TCR beta cDNA libraries carrying sample barcodes and UMIs were obtained. TCRdb processed the 5' RACE reads anew with MiXCR; each CDR3 protein has one entry. The data hold approximately 340,000 distinct CDR3 sequences, with 10% to 15% observed a single time. The rearrangement uses TRBV3-1 and TRBJ1-6; weak D call: TRBD1 (5 bases). Sample: PBMCs or a T cell subset sorted from them (not recorded which). This TCR came from a man between 18 and 35 years old who had mild COVID-19 (a few samples of this study predate the infection). Cell type and time point are not known. The CDR3 bases are TGTGCCAGCAGCCAAGGATACCGGGGGATCAGGAAATCACCCCTCCACTTT. Translation: CASSQGYRGIRKSPLHF.